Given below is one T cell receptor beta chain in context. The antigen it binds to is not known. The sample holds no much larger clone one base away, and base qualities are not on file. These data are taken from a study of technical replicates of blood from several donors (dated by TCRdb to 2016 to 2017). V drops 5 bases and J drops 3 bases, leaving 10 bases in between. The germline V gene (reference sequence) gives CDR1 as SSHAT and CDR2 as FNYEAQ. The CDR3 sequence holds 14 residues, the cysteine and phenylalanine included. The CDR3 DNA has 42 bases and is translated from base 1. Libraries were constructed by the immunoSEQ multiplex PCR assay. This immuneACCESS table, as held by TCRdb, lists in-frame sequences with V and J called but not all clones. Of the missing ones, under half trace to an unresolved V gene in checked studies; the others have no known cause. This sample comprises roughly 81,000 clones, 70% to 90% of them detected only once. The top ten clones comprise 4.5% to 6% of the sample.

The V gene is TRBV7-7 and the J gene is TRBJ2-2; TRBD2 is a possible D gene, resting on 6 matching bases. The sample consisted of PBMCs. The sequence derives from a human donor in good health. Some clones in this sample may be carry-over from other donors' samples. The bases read TGTGCCAGCAGCCCCGCGGGGCACACCGGGGAGCTGTTTTTT. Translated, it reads CASSPAGHTGELFF.